This T cell receptor (beta chain) is from a study of beta chain features in type 1 diabetes. The study reverse transcribed the entire isolated RNA, so it sequenced expressed TCRB transcripts. Libraries were prepared by immunoSEQ multiplex PCR; TCRdb keeps only in-frame clonotypes and omits some of them. The sample consists of approximately 160,000 clones, around 8% of them appearing once. This clone was counted at least ten times. Trimming left V 2 bases short and J 1 base short, with 12 bases between. The CDR3 loop spans 15 amino acids. Germline CDR1 reads MDHEN; CDR2 reads SYDVKM. This TCR derives from a man between 18 and 29 years old in good health. The chain links TRBV28 to TRBJ2-7; D is possibly TRBD2 (6 bases). Sequences were obtained from central memory CD4+ T cells from blood. For the CDR3, the DNA is TGTGCCAGCAGTTTACCGGGGGAGTGGTCCTACGAGCAGTACTTC. Residues: CASSLPGEWSYEQYF.